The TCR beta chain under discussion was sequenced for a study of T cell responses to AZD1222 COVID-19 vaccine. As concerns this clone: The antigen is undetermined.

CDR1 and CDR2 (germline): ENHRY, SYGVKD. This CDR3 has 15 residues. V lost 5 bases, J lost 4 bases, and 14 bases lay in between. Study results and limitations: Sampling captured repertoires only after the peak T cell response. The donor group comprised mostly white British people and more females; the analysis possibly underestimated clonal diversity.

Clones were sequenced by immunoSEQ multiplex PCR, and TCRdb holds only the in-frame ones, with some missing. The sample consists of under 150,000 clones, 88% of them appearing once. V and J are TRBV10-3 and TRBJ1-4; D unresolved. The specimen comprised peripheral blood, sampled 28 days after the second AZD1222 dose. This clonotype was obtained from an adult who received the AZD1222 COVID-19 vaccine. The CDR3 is CAISPTVSFNEKLFF. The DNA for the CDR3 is TGTGCCATCAGTCCTACAGTCAGCTTTAATGAAAAACTGTTTTTT.